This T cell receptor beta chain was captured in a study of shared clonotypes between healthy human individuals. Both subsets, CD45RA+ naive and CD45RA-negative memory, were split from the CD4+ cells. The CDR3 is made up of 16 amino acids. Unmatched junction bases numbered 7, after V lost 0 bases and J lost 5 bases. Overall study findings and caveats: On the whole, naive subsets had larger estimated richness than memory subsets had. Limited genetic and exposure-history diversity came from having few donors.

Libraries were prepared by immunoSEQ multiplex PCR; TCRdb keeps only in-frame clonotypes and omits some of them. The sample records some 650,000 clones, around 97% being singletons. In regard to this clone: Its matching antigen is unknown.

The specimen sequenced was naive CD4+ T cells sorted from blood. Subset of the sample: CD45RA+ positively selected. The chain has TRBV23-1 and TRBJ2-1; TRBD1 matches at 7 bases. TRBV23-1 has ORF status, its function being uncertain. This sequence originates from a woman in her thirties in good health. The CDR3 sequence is CASSQSLQGDNNEQFF. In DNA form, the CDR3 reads TGCGCCAGCAGTCAATCTCTCCAGGGGGACAACAATGAGCAGTTCTTC.